A single sample is the source of the 29 T cell receptor beta chains below, sequenced in a study of OX40 agonist ivuxolimab in advanced cancers. Assay: immunoSEQ multiplex PCR; the TCRdb copy retains only in-frame clones and omits some. The top ten hold about 3.7% of the sample, which has more than 55,000 clones, less than 85% seen once. Sample: CD4+ or CD8+ T cells sorted from blood, taken in a trial of the OX40 agonist ivuxolimab. These receptors came from an adult with an advanced solid tumor such as melanoma, head and neck, liver or kidney cancer.

The chain couples TRBV7-2 to TRBJ1-5, with a possible D match to TRBD1 (6 bases). The CDR3 is 14 amino acids. The ends were cut back, 0 bases at V and 6 bases at J, with 9 bases in the middle. Per the germline V gene, CDR1 is SGHTA and CDR2 is FQGNSA. CDR3 nucleotide sequence: TGTGCCAGCAGCTTAGCGCTGGGGGCTCAGCCCCAGCATTTT. The encoded protein is CASSLALGAQPQHF.

The rearrangement uses TRBV12-2 and TRBJ2-3; the table's D call TRBD1 went unverified against the DNA. TRBV12-2 is classified as a pseudogene. The CDR3 runs 14 residues. The chain's CDR3 is CASRPSTGGDTQYF. As DNA, the CDR3 is TGTGCAAGTCGCCCGTCAACAGGGGGAGATACGCAGTATTTT.

V gene TRBV6-5 combines with J gene TRBJ2-2; possible D gene TRBD1, 5 bases. Trimming pared 6 bases from V and 5 bases from J, leaving 10 bases between. The CDR3 covers 13 residues. CDR1 MNHEY and CDR2 SVGAGI come from the germline V gene. The CDR3 DNA follows: TGTGCCAGCAGGCCCGGACAAACCGGGGAGCTGTTTTTT. It encodes CASRPGQTGELFF.

The chain uses TRBV11-3 and TRBJ2-7; 9 nucleotides match TRBD2. V dropped 4 bases and J dropped 2; count of bases not matched to a gene: 6. The CDR3 consists of 15 residues. Germline CDR1 reads SGHNT; CDR2 reads YENEEA. CDR3: CASSSGLAITYEQYF. The CDR3 coding sequence is TGTGCCAGCAGCTCGGGACTAGCAATCACCTACGAGCAGTACTTC.

This sequence joins TRBV4-3 and TRBJ2-2; 9 nucleotides align to TRBD2. In germline, CDR1 is LGHNA, CDR2 YSLEER. The length of the CDR3 is 18 residues. After removal of 4 bases from V and 4 bases from J, the junction contained 13 bases not matched to a gene. The CDR3 DNA reads TGCGCCAGCAGCCCCAACGGTCGCGGGGGGGCAGCCACCGGGGAGCTGTTTTTT. This gives the protein CASSPNGRGGAATGELFF.

The chain couples TRBV5-6 to TRBJ1-1; D remains ambiguous. This CDR3 has 13 amino acids. V shed 4 bases and J shed 2 bases, with 9 bases lying between them. Germline V gives CDR1 SGHDT, CDR2 YYEEEE. CDR3 nucleotide sequence: TGTGCCAGCAGCCCCCCCGCTAACACTGAAGCTTTCTTT. Translation: CASSPPANTEAFF. Full variable domain (remainder filled in from reference TRBV5-6 and TRBJ1-1): DAGVTQSPTHLIKTRGQQVTLRCSPKSGHDTVSWYQQALGQGPQFIFQYYEEEERQRGNFPDRFSGHQFPNYSSELNVNALLLGDSALYLCASSPPANTEAFFGQGTRLTVV.

The J gene is TRBJ2-3, the V gene TRBV18, with no clear D. The CDR3 totals 15 residues. The germline CDR1 and CDR2 sequences are KGHSH and LQKENI. V dropped 6 bases and J dropped 2 bases, with 15 bases sitting between them. CDR3 in DNA: TGTGCCAGCTCGCAATCTCGGAGATCCACAGATACGCAGTATTTT. As protein: CASSQSRRSTDTQYF.

The chain recombines TRBV10-1 with TRBJ2-5; TRBD1 or TRBD2 may be the D gene (5 bases each). The CDR3 length is 15 residues. The V and J ends lost 0 bases and 0 bases respectively, with 8 bases between them. Germline-derived CDR1 and CDR2 are WNHNN and SYGVQD (reference sequence). The CDR3 reads CASSESRGYQETQYF. In DNA, the CDR3 is TGCGCCAGCAGTGAGTCGAGGGGATACCAAGAGACCCAGTACTTC.

The V call is TRBV5-1, the J call TRBJ2-7, with TRBD1 matching 8 bases. The V gene end was trimmed by 4 bases and the J gene end by 3 bases; junction bases not matched to a gene: 12. Germline V gene sequence: CDR1 SGHRS, CDR2 YFSETQ. This CDR3 region has 16 residues. The CDR3 DNA sequence: TGCGCCAGCAGCCGTGAACCCCAGGGGGCCAACTACGAGCAGTACTTC. Translation gives CASSREPQGANYEQYF.

This chain uses TRBV5-6 with TRBJ1-5; 9 bases align to TRBD1. CDR3 length equals 14 residues. Germline CDR1 reads SGHDT; CDR2 reads YYEEEE. Losses at the gene ends were 1 base for V and 9 bases for J; bases not matched to a gene: 5. CDR3 sequence: CASSLNRGLGPQHF. CDR3 coding DNA: TGTGCCAGCAGCTTGAACAGGGGGCTTGGGCCCCAGCATTTT.

On this clone: At one end the junction does not follow the germline gene, possibly because of a read error. V is TRBV7-8 and J is TRBJ2-1; unclear D gene. Germline V CDR1 and CDR2: SGHVS, FQNEAQ. The CDR3 spans 12 residues. The CDR3 sequence is CASSPSFNEQFF. The DNA of the CDR3 is TGTGCCAGCAGCCCCTCCTTCAATGAGCAGTTCTTC.

The V gene is TRBV7-6, the J gene TRBJ2-1, with TRBD2 matching over 8 bases. The V gene's germline CDR1 is SGHVS and CDR2 FNYEAQ. The CDR3 extends over 14 amino acids. The junction had 9 bases not matched to a gene; V was cut back by 5 bases and J by 9 bases. The CDR3 loop is CASSAGLVKGEQFF. DNA for the CDR3: TGTGCCAGCAGCGCGGGACTAGTTAAGGGTGAGCAGTTCTTC.

V is TRBV4-1 and J is TRBJ2-3, with D unresolved. The CDR3 is 17 amino acids. Trimming cost V 1 base and J 0 bases, with 14 bases left between them. From germline, CDR1 is MGHRA and CDR2 YSYEKL. DNA for the CDR3: TGCGCCAGCAGCCAAGTCGGTCTGGGGTCTAGCACAGATACGCAGTATTTT. Residues: CASSQVGLGSSTDTQYF.

This clone came up a few times. This chain's CDR3 is CASKKRTSNTGELFF. The CDR3 DNA follows: TGTGCCAGCAAAAAAAGGACATCGAACACCGGGGAGCTGTTTTTT. The rearrangement joins TRBV11-2 to TRBJ2-2; TRBD1 might be the D (5 bases). V was cut by 7 bases and J by 0 bases, with 12 bases left in between. Germline V gives CDR1 SGHAT, CDR2 FQNNGV. The CDR3 loop spans 15 amino acids.

The chain carries TRBV7-2 and TRBJ1-2, with 8 bases matching TRBD1. Unmatched junction bases numbered 9, after V lost 5 bases and J lost 7 bases. Germline CDR1 is SGHTA and CDR2 is FQGNSA. The CDR3 sequence is 14 residues long. For the CDR3, the DNA is TGTGCCAGCAGCCAGACAGGGGTGATCGGTGGCTACACCTTC. Amino acid sequence: CASSQTGVIGGYTF.

The CDR3 DNA follows: TGTGCCAGCAACCCGGACAGGGGGGGAGAGACCCAGTACTTC. As protein: CASNPDRGGETQYF. V is TRBV7-2 and J is TRBJ2-5; 10 positions match TRBD1. This CDR3 has 14 amino acids. Germline V gives CDR1 SGHTA, CDR2 FQGNSA. V was pared by 7 bases and J by 4 bases, with 6 bases of the junction left unmatched.

J is TRBJ2-7 and V is TRBV30; possibly TRBD1 or TRBD2 for D (5 bases each). CDR3 size: 14 residues. Between the trimmed V and J ends, which lost 5 bases and 4 bases, there was a span of 18 bases. Germline loops: CDR1 GTSNPN, CDR2 SVGIG (reference sequence). The CDR3 spells CAWSPGRMPYEQYF. CDR3 nucleotide sequence: TGTGCCTGGTCCCCGGGACGGATGCCTTACGAGCAGTACTTC.

The chain has TRBV29-1 and TRBJ2-3; TRBD1 agrees at 8 bases. This CDR3 is built from 13 residues. Unmatched junction bases numbered 3, after V lost 6 bases and J lost 1 base. Germline V CDR1 and CDR2: SQVTM, ANQGSEA. Here the CDR3 reads CSVEQGGTDTQYF. CDR3 in DNA: TGCAGCGTAGAACAGGGGGGCACAGATACGCAGTATTTT.

A single count supports this clone. The chain joins TRBV28 to TRBJ1-5, with D maybe TRBD1 (6 bases). Germline loops: CDR1 MDHEN, CDR2 SYDVKM. V was clipped by 2 bases and J by 1 base, with 12 bases between them. This CDR3 has 16 amino acids. The CDR3 spells CASSLRRRGSNQPQHF. CDR3 DNA sequence: TGTGCCAGCAGTTTACGTCGCAGGGGAAGCAATCAGCCCCAGCATTTT.

V gene TRBV6-5 combines with J gene TRBJ2-2; TRBD1 might be the D (6 bases). The V and J ends lost 4 bases and 1 base respectively, with 13 bases between them. CDR3 length: 16 residues. The germline gives CDR1 MNHEY, CDR2 SVGAGI. This CDR3 is CASSFQTGLNTGELFF. The DNA of the CDR3 is TGTGCCAGCAGTTTTCAAACAGGGTTGAACACCGGGGAGCTGTTTTTT.

As to this clone: Within the sample, other DNA sequences also encode this same CDR3. The chain combines TRBV6-5 with TRBJ1-2, with D hard to call. V lost 5 bases and J 5 bases, leaving 6 bases between the germline ends. Germline V lookup: CDR1 MNHEY, CDR2 SVGAGI. The CDR3 contains 11 residues. The CDR3 DNA reads as TGTGCCAGCAGTGCCGGGTATGGCTACACCTTC. Translation: CASSAGYGYTF.

The chain is built from TRBV11-3 and TRBJ2-3; 8 bases fit TRBD2. The CDR3 extends over 15 amino acids. Per germline, CDR1 SGHNT and CDR2 YENEEA. V gave up 1 base and J gave up 2 bases; unmatched junction bases: 2. DNA for the CDR3: TGTGCCAGCAGCTTAGGGGGACTAGACACAGATACGCAGTATTTT. This gives the protein CASSLGGLDTDTQYF.

The chain recombines TRBV27 with TRBJ2-1; either TRBD1 or TRBD2 may supply D (6 bases each). The CDR3 has 15 amino acids. Germline values: CDR1 MNHEY, CDR2 SMNVEV (reference sequence). The V gene lost 3 bases and the J gene lost 8 bases, with 17 bases spanning the gap. CDR3 region: CASSFRVMGGDEQFF. The CDR3 DNA reads as TGTGCCAGCAGTTTTCGAGTAATGGGGGGCGATGAGCAGTTCTTC.

This rearrangement joins TRBV19 to TRBJ1-2; 7 bases are a match to TRBD1. V trimming: 8 bases; J trimming: 7 bases; junction bases outside the gene matches: 13. The V gene's germline CDR1 is LNHDA and CDR2 SQIVND (reference sequence). The CDR3 totals 14 residues. The CDR3 region is CASFGGGAGSGYTF. In DNA form, the CDR3 reads TGTGCCAGTTTCGGAGGGGGCGCGGGAAGTGGCTACACCTTC.

The genes are TRBV30 and TRBJ2-5; the D call may be TRBD1 or TRBD2 (5 bases each). Trimming left V 6 bases short and J 5 bases short, with 19 bases between. Germline CDR1 is GTSNPN and CDR2 is SVGIG (reference sequence). The CDR3 totals 14 residues. As DNA, the CDR3 is TGTGCCTGCCTAAGGCAGGGAGCCGGGGAGACCCAGTACTTC. Translated: CACLRQGAGETQYF.

This clone was seen once. CDR3 sequence: CASSRNPRSSYNEQFF. CDR3 bases: TGTGCCAGCAGCCGAAACCCCCGGAGCTCCTACAATGAGCAGTTCTTC. This chain links TRBV7-2 with TRBJ2-1, with no clear D. V was cut by 5 bases and J by 0 bases, with 14 bases left in between. The CDR3 extends over 16 amino acids. Germline assignment: CDR1 SGHTA and CDR2 FQGNSA.

This clone was seen only once. The V gene is TRBV21-1, the J gene TRBJ1-2; TRBD1 is the table's D call, not checked against the DNA. TRBV21-1 is flagged as a pseudogene. The CDR3 sequence is 15 residues long. The CDR3 protein is CATQEEPGLDYGYTF. CDR3 DNA: TGTGCCACCCAGGAAGAGCCAGGGCTGGACTATGGCTACACCTTC.

The gene calls are TRBV5-1 and TRBJ2-1, with TRBD1 identical over 8 bases. In germline, CDR1 is SGHRS, CDR2 YFSETQ. The CDR3 runs to 15 residues. The junction had 9 bases not matched to a gene; V was cut back by 4 bases and J by 6 bases. CDR3 protein: CASSPWTGTGNEQFF. CDR3 DNA: TGCGCCAGCAGCCCTTGGACAGGGACCGGCAATGAGCAGTTCTTC. Full variable domain (missing parts from reference TRBV5-1 and TRBJ2-1): KAGVTQTPRYLIKTRGQQVTLSCSPISGHRSVSWYQQTPGQGLQFLFEYFSETQRNKGNFPGRFSGRQFSNSRSEMNVSTLELGDSALYLCASSPWTGTGNEQFFGPGTRLTVL.

The chain links TRBV6-5 to TRBJ2-7, with a tentative D call TRBD2 (6 bases). V lost 5 bases, J lost 1 base, and 12 bases lay in between. Germline CDR1 is MNHEY and CDR2 is SVGAGI. CDR3 length equals 14 residues. For the CDR3, the DNA is TGTGCCAGCAGTCCCCTGGCGGGGTCCTACGAGCAGTACTTC. Translating gives CASSPLAGSYEQYF.